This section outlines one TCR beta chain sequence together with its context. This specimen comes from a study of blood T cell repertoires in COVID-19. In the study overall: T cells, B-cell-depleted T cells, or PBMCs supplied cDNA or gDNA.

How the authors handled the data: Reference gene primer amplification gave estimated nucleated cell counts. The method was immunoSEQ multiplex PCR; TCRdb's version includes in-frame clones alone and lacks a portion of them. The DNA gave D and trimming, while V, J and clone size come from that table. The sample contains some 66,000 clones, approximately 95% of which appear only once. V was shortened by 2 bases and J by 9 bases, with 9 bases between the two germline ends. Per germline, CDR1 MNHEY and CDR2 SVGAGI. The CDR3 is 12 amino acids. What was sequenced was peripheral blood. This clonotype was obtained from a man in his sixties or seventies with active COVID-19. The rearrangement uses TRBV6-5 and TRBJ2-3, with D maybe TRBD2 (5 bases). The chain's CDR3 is CASSYRGGTQYF. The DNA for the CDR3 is TGTGCCAGCAGTTACCGTGGAGGAACGCAGTATTTT.